Detailed here is one T cell receptor (beta chain). The sample originates from a study of blood T cell repertoires in COVID-19. The Seattle site enrolled patients during active infection and followed them longitudinally. V lost 0 bases and J 7 bases, leaving 13 bases between the germline ends. Germline assignment: CDR1 GTSNPN and CDR2 SVGIG (reference sequence). CDR3 length equals 14 residues. Sequencing used immunoSEQ multiplex PCR; TCRdb keeps in-frame clones, though not all of them. Among about 250,000 clones, around 90% were seen once, and the ten largest hold around 0.9%. The chain recombines TRBV30 with TRBJ1-5; no firm D call. Input material: peripheral blood. The sequence came from a young man with COVID-19, enrolled during active disease. CDR3 amino acids: CAWSVQTSWQPQHF. The CDR3 DNA follows: TGTGCCTGGAGTGTACAGACCTCGTGGCAGCCCCAGCATTTT.